The 7 T cell receptor beta chains below come from one sample, sequenced in a study of blood T cells in healthy people across ages. A sample-barcoded 5' primer and a J-beta primer mix were used in a second PCR of roughly 7 to 12 cycles. From the 5' RACE reads, TCRdb called clonotypes with MiXCR, one entry per CDR3 protein. The sample has just over 1 million distinct CDR3 sequences; around 43% are singletons. The sample was blood. The receptors shown here come from a woman aged 55-69 years in good health.

This clonotype was picked up a small number of times. The chain carries TRBV14 and TRBJ2-7, with 8 nucleotides matching TRBD2. This CDR3 is 13 amino acids long. J was trimmed by 6 bases and V by 6 bases; bases with no gene match: 7. CDR1 and CDR2 (germline): SGHDN, FVKESK. The CDR3: CASSRASGREQYF. The CDR3 region has the DNA TGTGCCAGCAGTCGGGCTAGCGGGCGCGAGCAGTACTTC. The full variable domain, in which reference TRBV14 and TRBJ2-7 provide the parts outside the CDR3, is EAGVTQFPSHSVIEKGQTVTLRCDPISGHDNLYWYRRVMGKEIKFLLHFVKESKQDESGMPNNRFLAERTGGTYSTLKVQPAELEDSGVYFCASSRASGREQYFGPGTRLTVT.

The genes are TRBV27 and TRBJ2-1; TRBD2 is a possible D gene (6 bases). Germline V lookup: CDR1 MNHEY, CDR2 SMNVEV (reference sequence). The CDR3 covers 15 residues. Trimming took off 4 bases at V and 10 bases at J, with 20 bases between the two ends. CDR3 sequence: CASSSPAGPRWEQFF. In DNA form, the CDR3 reads TGTGCCAGCAGTTCACCCGCGGGACCTCGCTGGGAGCAGTTCTTC.

The genes are TRBV29-1 and TRBJ1-1, with TRBD1 identical over 7 bases. The CDR3 runs to 14 residues. Germline values: CDR1 SQVTM, CDR2 ANQGSEA. Unmatched junction bases numbered 7, after V lost 2 bases and J lost 4 bases. CDR3 DNA: TGCAGCGTTGAACCCCAGGGGGTAGGCACTGAAGCTTTCTTT. As protein: CSVEPQGVGTEAFF.

At least ten counts were recorded for this clonotype. The V call is TRBV7-9, the J call TRBJ2-7; tentatively, D is TRBD2 (5 bases). The CDR3 contains 12 residues. Looked up from germline, CDR1 is SEHNR and CDR2 is FQNEAQ (reference sequence). The germline V and J ends were trimmed by 5 bases and 3 bases, with 8 bases remaining between them. The CDR3: CASSRGSYEQYF. CDR3 nucleotides: TGTGCCAGCAGCCGGGGAAGCTACGAGCAGTACTTC.

The gene calls are TRBV3-1 and TRBJ2-7; no definite D call. The V end was cut by 0 bases, the J end by 1 base, with 13 bases between. CDR1 is LGHDT and CDR2 is YNNKEL in the germline V gene (reference sequence). CDR3 length: 16 residues. The CDR3 protein is CASSQESAVLSYEQYF. The CDR3 DNA is TGTGCCAGCAGCCAAGAGTCGGCGGTTTTATCCTACGAGCAGTACTTC.

J is TRBJ2-4 and V is TRBV27; D is ambiguous. The DNA end is more similar to TRBJ2-7, so the J call may be wrong. The CDR3 totals 15 residues. The germline CDR1 and CDR2 sequences are MNHEY and SMNVEV (reference sequence). The DNA for the CDR3 is TGTGCCAGCAGTTTAACTCGGGCCGTTTCCTACGAGCAGTACTTC. This encodes CASSLTRAVSYEQYF.

This clonotype has a single count. The gene calls are TRBV6-2 or TRBV6-3 and TRBJ2-3, with D uncertain. The CDR3 contains 14 residues. Trimming removed 6 bases from V and 0 bases from J, with 10 bases in between. The germline CDR1 and CDR2 sequences are MNHEY and SVGEGT. The CDR3 region has the DNA TGTGCCAGCAGAAGAGATCCTAGCACAGATACGCAGTATTTT. The encoded protein is CASRRDPSTDTQYF.